A single sample is the source of the 24 T cell receptor beta chains below, sequenced in a study of tumor and adjacent non-tumor tissue in lung cancer. Three rounds of nested PCR, following a modified ARM-PCR protocol, produced the TCRbeta library. One entry per CDR3 protein, called by TCRdb with MiXCR from the multiplex PCR reads. In the table there are about 200,000 distinct CDR3 sequences, 70% to 75% of which are singletons. RNA was extracted from bulk tissue without any cell sorting. The sequenced material came from lung tumor tissue. All receptors come from a man aged 55-75 years with non-small cell lung cancer.

A word on this clonotype: A read error may explain this, as a much larger clone is one base away. The CDR3 spells CSARPGTGRGYTF. For the CDR3, the DNA is TGCAGTGCTCGACCCGGGACAGGGAGGGGCTACACCTTC. The genes are TRBV20-1 and TRBJ1-2; 9 nucleotides line up with TRBD1. J gave up 8 bases and V 5 bases, and 9 bases lay outside the gene matches. CDR1 and CDR2 from the germline V gene are DFQATT and SNEGSKA (reference sequence). The length of the CDR3 is 13 residues.

As regards this clonotype: Mismatch with germline at one junction end may stem from a read error. The J gene is TRBJ2-7, the V gene TRBV28; D is unclear. Looked up from germline, CDR1 is MDHEN and CDR2 is SYDVKM. This CDR3 is 16 amino acids long. This chain's CDR3 is CVSRSTSRLSSYEQYF. In DNA form, the CDR3 reads TGTGTCAGCAGATCCACTTCGAGACTGAGCTCCTACGAGCAGTACTTC.

This clonotype is medium-sized by share. The gene calls are TRBV11-3 and TRBJ2-2; D not resolved. This CDR3 is 16 amino acids long. Germline loops: CDR1 SGHNT, CDR2 YENEEA. V dropped 5 bases and J dropped 3 bases, with 16 bases sitting between them. CDR3 sequence (DNA): TGTGCCAGCAGCCCCCGATATTTTTACGACACCGGGGAGCTGTTTTTT. It yields the protein CASSPRYFYDTGELFF. Variable domain in full (rest from reference TRBV11-3 and TRBJ2-2): EAGVVQSPRYKIIEKKQPVAFWCNPISGHNTLYWYLQNLGQGPELLIRYENEEAVDDSQLPKDRFSAERLKGVDSTLKIQPAELGDSAVYLCASSPRYFYDTGELFFGEGSRLTVL.

The CDR3 nucleotides read TGTGCCATCAGCAAACAGGGGGCGAAGGTCAATGAGCAGTTCTTC. Translated, it gives CAISKQGAKVNEQFF. The V and J genes are TRBV10-3 and TRBJ2-1, with 9 bases fitting TRBD1. Trimming at V came to 6 bases and at J to 6 bases, leaving 9 bases not matched to a gene. CDR1 and CDR2 from the germline V gene are ENHRY and SYGVKD. The CDR3 has 15 residues.

This clonotype was found a few times. The chain links TRBV4-1 to TRBJ1-6, with D possibly being TRBD1 (5 bases). Germline lookup yields CDR1 MGHRA and CDR2 YSYEKL. CDR3 length: 17 amino acids. Trimming stripped 0 bases from V and 7 bases from J, with 16 bases between. For the CDR3, the DNA is TGCGCCAGCAGCCAAGATCATCTCAGGGCCGTGAATTCACCCCTCCACTTT. Translation gives CASSQDHLRAVNSPLHF.

A remark on this clonotype: One base away lies a much larger clone, so this may be a sequencing read error. V gene TRBV12-3 or TRBV12-4 combines with J gene TRBJ2-1, with D tentatively TRBD2 (6 bases). This CDR3 spans 14 amino acids. Trimming shortened V by 6 bases and J by 1 base, and 10 bases separated the two germline ends. CDR3 loop: CASRASDSYNEQFF. The CDR3 nucleotides read TGTGCCAGCAGGGCTAGCGATTCCTACAATGAGCAGTTCTTC.

Turning to this clonotype: This may come from a read error, since a much larger clone is one base off. The chain uses TRBV29-1 and TRBJ2-7; D gene ambiguous. CDR1 SQVTM and CDR2 ANQGSEA come from the germline V gene. CDR3 length: 12 amino acids. V dropped 5 bases and J dropped 2 bases, with 10 bases sitting between them. The CDR3 DNA sequence: TGCAGCGTTTGCGTCTCCACCTACGAGCAGTACTTC. This translates into CSVCVSTYEQYF.

This clonotype was detected once. The chain is built from TRBV29-1 and TRBJ2-7; 9 bases match TRBD1. Looked up from germline, CDR1 is SQVTM and CDR2 is ANQGSEA. With 2 bases clipped from V and 4 bases from J, the junction kept 12 bases outside the gene matches. The CDR3 is 16 amino acids. CDR3 residues: CSVEWYTGGFAYEQYF. The DNA for the CDR3 is TGCAGCGTTGAATGGTACACAGGGGGCTTTGCATACGAGCAGTACTTC.

In its sample, this clonotype is medium-sized. The CDR3 loop reads CASSSPGRGEKLFF. CDR3 coding DNA: TGTGCCAGCAGCAGCCCCGGGCGGGGCGAAAAACTGTTTTTT. The chain joins TRBV11-1 to TRBJ1-4; TRBD1 is a possible D gene (5 bases). The CDR3 totals 14 residues. Germline CDR1 is SGHAT and CDR2 is FQDESV (reference sequence). The ends were cut back, 5 bases at V and 8 bases at J, with 15 bases in the middle.

Notes on this clonotype: One end of the junction does not line up with germline, which may come from a read error. The rearrangement uses TRBV4-1 and TRBJ1-4, with D perhaps matching TRBD1 (5 bases). Germline V gene lookup returns CDR1 MGHRA and CDR2 YSYEKL. CDR3 length: 15 residues. The CDR3 coding sequence is TGCGCTAGCACCCCCCAGGGCCAGGGTAAAGAAAAACTGTTTTTT. Translated: CASTPQGQGKEKLFF.

In regard to this clonotype: The CDR3 carries no conserved terminal phenylalanine or tryptophan, so it likely arises from a read error. The chain links TRBV20-1 to TRBJ2-7, with TRBD1 as a possible D gene (6 bases). The CDR3 runs to 17 residues. Germline V gene lookup returns CDR1 DFQATT and CDR2 SNEGSKA (reference sequence). The CDR3 DNA follows: TGCAGTGCATTGGCCACCCCTCCCCGGGACACCACCTACAAGCAGTACTAC. Protein product: CSALATPPRDTTYKQYY.

This clonotype was picked up many times. The chain combines TRBV20-1 with TRBJ2-1; tentatively, D is TRBD2 (6 bases). CDR3 size: 12 residues. V lost 6 bases to trimming and J lost 4 bases, with 10 bases between them. Germline V CDR1 and CDR2: DFQATT, SNEGSKA (reference sequence). The CDR3 DNA follows: TGCAGTGCGGCGGGACTTTACAATGAGCAGTTCTTC. This codes for CSAAGLYNEQFF.

By sample share, this clonotype is medium-sized. CDR3 in amino acids: CASSSMGDTEAFF. For the CDR3, the DNA is TGTGCCAGCAGTTCCATGGGAGACACTGAAGCTTTCTTT. The chain links TRBV12-3 or TRBV12-4 to TRBJ1-1, with D uncertain. This CDR3 is 13 amino acids long. V shed 4 bases and J shed 3 bases, with 9 bases lying between them.

This clonotype was recorded a few times. The J gene is TRBJ2-5, the V gene TRBV4-1; D unresolved. Germline CDR1 is MGHRA and CDR2 is YSYEKL. V lost 3 bases to trimming and J lost 5 bases, with 19 bases between them. This CDR3 spans 16 amino acids. The CDR3 DNA is TGCGCCAGCAGCCAGGCACCGAGAAGTCCGCTGGAGACCCAGTACTTC. Amino acids: CASSQAPRSPLETQYF.

The chain is built from TRBV20-1 and TRBJ2-7, with D unresolved. Trimming stripped 3 bases from V and 0 bases from J, with 9 bases between. The CDR3 is made up of 13 amino acids. CDR1 is DFQATT and CDR2 is SNEGSKA in the germline V gene (reference sequence). The CDR3 loop is CSARVQSSYEQYF. DNA of the CDR3: TGCAGTGCTAGGGTACAGTCCTCCTACGAGCAGTACTTC.

V gene TRBV12-3 or TRBV12-4 combines with J gene TRBJ1-1; TRBD1 might be the D (5 bases). The CDR3 length is 15 residues. The CDR3 DNA follows: TGTGCGAACAGTTTAGGGGCGGGGCGGAACACTGAAGCTTTCTTT. The encoded protein is CANSLGAGRNTEAFF.

On this clonotype: Just one base apart from a much larger clone, this may be a read error. J is TRBJ2-7 and V is TRBV20-1; TRBD2 is a possible D gene (7 bases). This CDR3 spans 14 amino acids. V lost 3 bases to trimming and J lost 6 bases, with 18 bases between them. Germline CDR1 is DFQATT and CDR2 is SNEGSKA (reference sequence). The CDR3 sequence: CSASPGRGAFEQYF. As DNA, the CDR3 is TGCAGTGCTAGTCCGGGACGGGGGGCCTTCGAGCAGTACTTC.

As concerns this clonotype: A read error may produce the germline difference seen at one junction end. The rearrangement uses TRBV29-1 and TRBJ2-5; 7 bases align to TRBD1. The CDR3 runs 13 residues. Per germline, CDR1 SQVTM and CDR2 ANQGSEA. The CDR3 nucleotides are TGCAGCGTTGTGACAGGGAATGGAGAGACCCAGTACTTT. This codes for CSVVTGNGETQYF.

With respect to this clonotype: A junction end diverges from the germline sequence, so it may reflect a read error. This rearrangement joins TRBV12-3 or TRBV12-4 to TRBJ1-5; possible D gene TRBD1, 5 bases. CDR3 size: 17 residues. This chain's CDR3 is CASSLRTGGGVRQPHHF. The CDR3, as DNA: TGTGCCAGCAGTTTACGCACCGGGGGGGGGGTCCGTCAGCCCCATCATTTT.

Notes on this clonotype: A read error may explain this, as a much larger clone is one base away. The final CDR3 position lacks the conserved phenylalanine or tryptophan, pointing to a likely read error. The gene calls are TRBV6-1 and TRBJ2-7; D unresolved. Germline-derived CDR1 and CDR2 are MNHNS and SASEGT. There are 15 residues in the CDR3. V lost 7 bases, J lost 3 bases, and 19 bases lay in between. The CDR3 coding sequence is TGTGCCAGCACCAGAACCCTAGGGAACGACTACGAGCAGTACTTA. Amino acid sequence: CASTRTLGNDYEQYL.

A remark on this clonotype: A much larger clone lies one base from this, so it may be a read error. V gene TRBV20-1 combines with J gene TRBJ1-3; 8 nucleotides match TRBD1. CDR3 length: 12 residues. The J segment lost 8 bases and the V segment lost 6 bases, leaving 6 bases of the junction unmatched. The germline CDR1 and CDR2 sequences are DFQATT and SNEGSKA (reference sequence). The DNA of the CDR3 is TGCAGTGCCCCCAGGGGGCAGGACACCATATATTTT. This sequence encodes CSAPRGQDTIYF.

At least ten counts were recorded for this clonotype. The chain recombines TRBV20-1 with TRBJ2-1, with 8 bases fitting TRBD2. The CDR3 is 14 amino acids. Germline lookup yields CDR1 DFQATT and CDR2 SNEGSKA (reference sequence). The ends lost 6 bases at V and 8 bases at J; junction bases unmatched: 12. The CDR3, as DNA: TGCAGTGCCGGCCCCCCGGGGGGGCCCGATGAGCAGTTCTTC. Amino acids: CSAGPPGGPDEQFF.

Concerning this clonotype itself: A read error may explain this, as a much larger clone is one base away. The chain links TRBV6-2 or TRBV6-3 to TRBJ2-1; no reliable D call. Deletions cut 6 bases from V and 12 bases from J, with 21 bases between. Per the germline V gene, CDR1 is MNHEY and CDR2 is SVGEGT. The CDR3 length is 14 residues. The CDR3 protein is CASSSAQTNGVQFF. For the CDR3, the DNA is TGTGCCAGCAGCTCAGCACAAACGAACGGTGTGCAGTTCTTC.

This clonotype has only a few counts. At one end, the junction sequence differs from germline, possibly due to a read error. The J gene is TRBJ2-1, the V gene TRBV20-1, with D possibly TRBD2 on 7 matching bases. Germline lookup yields CDR1 DFQATT and CDR2 SNEGSKA (reference sequence). CDR3 length: 16 residues. In DNA, the CDR3 is TGCGGTGCTAGAGTCATCGCGGGGGCAACCTACAATGAGCAGTTCTTC. This encodes CGARVIAGATYNEQFF.